This TCR beta chain emerged from a study of blood T cell repertoires in COVID-19. Study-wide context: Whether acute or convalescent, the COVID-19 samples came from the United States, Italy and Spain.

This clone was seen just once. Original data processing: The authors estimated nucleated cell counts from reference gene primer amplification. Profiled with immunoSEQ multiplex PCR; TCRdb holds only in-frame clones, not every one. Clone size and V and J calls were adopted from that table, with D and trimming inferred from the DNA. The sample gives some 210,000 clones, around 90% of which show up once; less than 7.5% is in the top ten. V was cut by 4 bases and J by 9 bases, with 12 bases left in between. The CDR3 runs to 12 residues. Germline V gene lookup returns CDR1 MNHEY and CDR2 SMNVEV (reference sequence).

This TCR was recovered from a man in his sixties who had recovered from COVID-19. Sequenced: peripheral blood. The V and J genes are TRBV27 and TRBJ1-2; D perhaps matches TRBD1 (6 bases). CDR3 loop: CASSSQGLSYTF. The CDR3 region has the DNA TGTGCCAGCAGTTCACAGGGTCTCAGCTACACCTTC.